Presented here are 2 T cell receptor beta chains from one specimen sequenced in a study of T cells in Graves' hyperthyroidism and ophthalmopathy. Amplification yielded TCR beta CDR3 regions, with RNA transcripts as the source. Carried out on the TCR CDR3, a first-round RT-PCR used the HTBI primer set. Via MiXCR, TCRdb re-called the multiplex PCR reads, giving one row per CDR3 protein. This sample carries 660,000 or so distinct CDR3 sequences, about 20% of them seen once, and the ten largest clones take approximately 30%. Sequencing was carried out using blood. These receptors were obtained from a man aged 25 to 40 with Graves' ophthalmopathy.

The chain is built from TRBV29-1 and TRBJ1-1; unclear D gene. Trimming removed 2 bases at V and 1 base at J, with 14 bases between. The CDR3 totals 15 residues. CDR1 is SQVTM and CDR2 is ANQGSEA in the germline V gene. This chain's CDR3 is CSVELLAGRNTEAFF. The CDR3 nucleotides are TGCAGCGTTGAATTGCTCGCGGGCCGGAACACTGAAGCTTTCTTT.

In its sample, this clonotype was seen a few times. The CDR3 region is CSARDQDRNNEQFF. CDR3 sequence (DNA): TGCAGTGCTAGAGATCAGGACCGAAACAATGAGCAGTTCTTC. The gene calls are TRBV20-1 and TRBJ2-1; D uncertain. V was shortened by 0 bases and J by 5 bases, with 11 bases between the two germline ends. Germline V gene sequence: CDR1 DFQATT, CDR2 SNEGSKA (reference sequence). CDR3 length: 14 amino acids.